A selection of T cell receptor beta chains follows, all from one sample in a study of CD8 T cells in Susac syndrome. From the immunoSEQ multiplex PCR reads, TCRdb called clonotypes with MiXCR, one entry per CDR3 protein. Here the sample spans 75,000 to 80,000 distinct CDR3 sequences, 94% being singletons. Sequencing input: CD8+ T cells from PBMCs. These receptors came from a human donor with Susac syndrome. The CDR3 runs from the conserved cysteine through the conserved F or W. The order of the fields is V gene, D gene, J gene, CDR3 protein. A D gene is named only where the DNA matches it firmly.

V: TRBV20-1
D: .
J: TRBJ2-5
CDR3: CSARDRDILETQYF

V: TRBV2
D: TRBD2
J: TRBJ2-1
CDR3: CASRLGGAYNEQFF

V: TRBV29-1
D: TRBD2
J: TRBJ2-5
CDR3: CSVEDRGGRGGETQYF

V: TRBV9
D: .
J: TRBJ2-7
CDR3: CASSPPGIPYEQYF

V: TRBV7-8
D: .
J: TRBJ1-2
CDR3: CASSLGGGSASGYTF

V: TRBV7-9
D: .
J: TRBJ2-3
CDR3: CASRSRADTQYF

V: TRBV27
D: .
J: TRBJ1-4
CDR3: CASRPPGPREKLFF

V: TRBV27
D: TRBD2
J: TRBJ2-1
CDR3: CASAPGLAGGREQFF

V: TRBV11-2
D: TRBD2
J: TRBJ2-7
CDR3: CASSPSGGLYEQYF

V: TRBV30
D: .
J: TRBJ2-1
CDR3: CAWSISVYEQFF

V: TRBV5-4
D: .
J: TRBJ2-5
CDR3: CASSLVGGARSETQYF

V: TRBV12-3/TRBV12-4
D: .
J: TRBJ1-6
CDR3: CASSLLNSYNSPLHF

V: TRBV5-1
D: .
J: TRBJ2-7
CDR3: CASSSLLGSYEQYF

V: TRBV9
D: TRBD1
J: TRBJ1-2
CDR3: CASSGGVGQLYGYTF

V: TRBV15
D: .
J: TRBJ2-5
CDR3: CATSRVPRHLREETQYF

V: TRBV6-2/TRBV6-3
D: .
J: TRBJ2-7
CDR3: CASTPSGYEQYF

V: TRBV19
D: .
J: TRBJ2-1
CDR3: CASSPSRSSYNEQFF

V: TRBV12-3/TRBV12-4
D: .
J: TRBJ2-7
CDR3: CASGVSGAYEQYF

V: TRBV5-6
D: .
J: TRBJ2-7
CDR3: CASSLVSLYEQYF

V: TRBV12-3/TRBV12-4
D: .
J: TRBJ2-3
CDR3: CASRWDVGTSTDTQYF

V: TRBV7-9
D: .
J: TRBJ2-5
CDR3: CASSSIRGETQYF

V: TRBV3-1
D: .
J: TRBJ1-1
CDR3: CASSRGTRNTEAFF

V: TRBV27
D: .
J: TRBJ1-6
CDR3: CASSLRPRGRNSPLHF

V: TRBV11-1
D: TRBD1
J: TRBJ1-2
CDR3: CASSESRGLDYGYTF